Below, 23 T cell receptor beta chains from the same sample are listed, as sequenced in a study of blood T cell repertoires in COVID-19. Some clones are missing from TCRdb's copy, which holds only in-frame ones; the method was immunoSEQ multiplex PCR. The table shows around 280,000 clones, with about 89% occurring only once. The sample comprised PBMCs or T cells enriched from blood (not recorded which). The receptors were sampled from a woman aged 40-49 years who had recovered from COVID-19.

The V gene is TRBV4-1, the J gene TRBJ1-3, with a weak D call TRBD1 (6 bases). Germline values: CDR1 MGHRA, CDR2 YSYEKL. Between the trimmed V and J ends, which lost 4 bases and 0 bases, there was a span of 16 bases. CDR3 size: 17 residues. For the CDR3, the DNA is TGCGCCAGCAGCCTAGATCGCAGGGGATACTCTGGAAACACCATATATTTT. Residues: CASSLDRRGYSGNTIYF.

The chain carries TRBV19 and TRBJ1-2; D not resolved. Between the trimmed V and J ends, which lost 4 bases and 7 bases, there was a span of 7 bases. The CDR3 contains 11 residues. Germline V gives CDR1 LNHDA, CDR2 SQIVND (reference sequence). DNA of the CDR3: TGTGCCAGTAGTACGTTTATTGGCTACACCTTC. Amino acid sequence: CASSTFIGYTF.

V is TRBV11-2 and J is TRBJ2-7; 7 bases align to TRBD2. V was pared by 4 bases and J by 1 base, with 16 bases of the junction left unmatched. The germline CDR1 and CDR2 sequences are SGHAT and FQNNGV. CDR3 length: 18 residues. The CDR3 DNA reads TGTGCCAGCAGCTACAGAAAAGGTGCGGGAGATGGATCCTACGAGCAGTACTTC. Protein: CASSYRKGAGDGSYEQYF.

The chain has TRBV3-1 (or the pseudogene TRBV3-2) and TRBJ1-5; TRBD1 is a possible D gene (5 bases). The CDR3 has 16 residues. Trimming stripped 0 bases from V and 2 bases from J, with 11 bases between. Germline V lookup: CDR1 LGHDT, CDR2 YNNKEL (reference sequence). CDR3 region: CASSQDGALGNQPQHF. The CDR3 bases are TGTGCCAGCAGCCAAGATGGGGCCCTTGGCAATCAGCCCCAGCATTTT.

This clone was counted once. The rearrangement uses TRBV7-9 and TRBJ1-6, with 7 bases fitting TRBD1. The CDR3 is 14 residues long. Looked up from germline, CDR1 is SEHNR and CDR2 is FQNEAQ (reference sequence). V lost 3 bases to trimming and J lost 7 bases; unmatched junction nucleotides: 3. CDR3 protein: CASSFEGGNSPLHF. In DNA, the CDR3 is TGTGCCAGCAGCTTTGAAGGGGGCAATTCACCCCTCCACTTT.

J is TRBJ2-3 and V is TRBV5-1, with 10 bases fitting TRBD2. After removal of 4 bases from V and 3 bases from J, the junction contained 14 bases not matched to a gene. This CDR3 is built from 18 residues. CDR1 SGHRS and CDR2 YFSETQ come from the germline V gene. CDR3 DNA: TGCGCCAGCAGCCCCAAAGCGGGGGGGCCATATGTTACAGATACGCAGTATTTT. Translation gives CASSPKAGGPYVTDTQYF.

The chain employs TRBV18 and TRBJ1-1; 8 bases agree with TRBD1. Per germline, CDR1 KGHSH and CDR2 LQKENI. J lost 0 bases, V lost 6 bases, and 9 bases had no gene match. This CDR3 is 16 amino acids long. CDR3 in amino acids: CASSPGGVPLNTEAFF. CDR3 in DNA: TGTGCCAGCTCTCCAGGGGGCGTCCCCTTGAACACTGAAGCTTTCTTT.

This chain uses TRBV18 with TRBJ1-1, with 9 bases that match TRBD1. V shed 4 bases and J 5 bases; nucleotides not matched to a gene: 5. Germline CDR1 and CDR2: KGHSH and LQKENI. The CDR3 runs 14 residues. CDR3 sequence (DNA): TGTGCCAGCTCACTTAGGACAGGGGTGACTGAAGCTTTCTTT. Its protein is CASSLRTGVTEAFF.

Worth noting for this clone: At one boundary the junction diverges from the germline segment, which might be a read error. The gene calls are TRBV6-1 and TRBJ1-5; 7 bases map to TRBD1. The CDR3 extends over 15 amino acids. In germline, CDR1 is MNHNS, CDR2 SASEGT. The CDR3 coding sequence is TGTGCCAGCAGGGAAGACAGGGCCAGTAATCAGCCCCAGCATTTT. Its protein is CASREDRASNQPQHF.

This clone was counted a single time. The V gene is TRBV30, the J gene TRBJ1-1; maybe TRBD1 (6 bases). The CDR3 spans 15 residues. Germline CDR1 is GTSNPN and CDR2 is SVGIG (reference sequence). V lost 0 bases to trimming and J lost 0 bases, with 11 bases between them. CDR3 residues: CAWSVQGSMNTEAFF. The CDR3 nucleotides read TGTGCCTGGAGTGTACAGGGATCAATGAACACTGAAGCTTTCTTT.

This chain joins TRBV28 and TRBJ1-2, with D possibly matching TRBD1 (5 bases). The CDR3 covers 12 residues. V was trimmed by 3 bases and J by 7 bases, leaving 9 bases between them. Germline values: CDR1 MDHEN, CDR2 SYDVKM. The CDR3 protein is CASSFAGLGYTF. For the CDR3, the DNA is TGTGCCAGCAGTTTTGCGGGGCTTGGCTACACCTTC.

This clone was seen just once. The rearrangement links TRBV3-1 (or the pseudogene TRBV3-2) to TRBJ2-7; D uncertain. The CDR3 runs 14 residues. Trimming took 4 bases from V and 1 from J, leaving 11 bases between them. Germline V CDR1 and CDR2: LGHDT, YNNKEL (reference sequence). The CDR3 DNA follows: TGTGCCAGCAGCCTGGCAGGAAATTCCTACGAGCAGTACTTC. Translating it yields CASSLAGNSYEQYF.

In this sample, this clone turned up once. The chain joins TRBV7-6 to TRBJ2-3, with TRBD1 identical over 10 bases. From germline, CDR1 is SGHVS and CDR2 FNYEAQ. J lost 2 bases, V lost 5 bases, and 4 bases had no gene match. The CDR3 is 15 residues long. DNA of the CDR3: TGTGCCAGCAGCCCGACAGGGGGCTTCACAGATACGCAGTATTTT. Protein sequence: CASSPTGGFTDTQYF.

The chain is built from TRBV19 and TRBJ2-3, with TRBD2 matching over 9 bases. With V trimmed by 8 bases and J by 1 base, 1 base remained unmatched. CDR1 LNHDA and CDR2 SQIVND come from the germline V gene (reference sequence). The CDR3 runs to 13 residues. CDR3: CASSSGGTDTQYF. The DNA of the CDR3 is TGTGCCAGTTCTAGCGGGGGCACAGATACGCAGTATTTT.

The V and J genes are TRBV11-1 and TRBJ2-3, with 8 bases aligning to TRBD2. Per germline, CDR1 SGHAT and CDR2 FQDESV (reference sequence). The J segment lost 0 bases and the V segment lost 3 bases, leaving 2 bases of the junction unmatched. The CDR3 consists of 15 residues. The CDR3 is CASSLGGGSTDTQYF. In DNA form, the CDR3 reads TGTGCCAGCAGCTTGGGCGGGGGGAGCACAGATACGCAGTATTTT.

The sample holds one count of this clone. V and J are TRBV5-4 and TRBJ1-1; D might be TRBD1 (5 bases). The CDR3 is made up of 15 amino acids. Germline V CDR1 and CDR2: SGHNT, YYREEE (reference sequence). Deletions cut 0 bases from V and 1 base from J, with 10 bases between. Written as DNA, the CDR3 is TGTGCCAGCAGCTTGGCCCAGGGTGCGAACACTGAAGCTTTCTTT. Its translation: CASSLAQGANTEAFF.

This rearrangement joins TRBV6-5 to TRBJ1-5, with D perhaps TRBD1 (6 bases). The CDR3 consists of 14 residues. The germline V gene encodes CDR1 MNHEY and CDR2 SVGAGI. Trimming stripped 5 bases from V and 4 bases from J, with 12 bases between. For the CDR3, the DNA is TGTGCCAGCAGTCCTCTTACAGGGAATCAGCCCCAGCATTTT. As protein: CASSPLTGNQPQHF.

The chain recombines TRBV2 with TRBJ2-3, with a tentative D call TRBD2 (6 bases). The CDR3 runs to 15 residues. V was pared by 7 bases and J by 2 bases, with 16 bases between. Germline CDR1 is SNHLY and CDR2 is FYNNEI. The CDR3 nucleotides are TGTGCCAGCACTGAGGGGACTGTCAACACAGATACGCAGTATTTT. Its translation: CASTEGTVNTDTQYF.

The chain recombines TRBV28 with TRBJ1-1; 8 bases are a match to TRBD1. CDR3 length: 14 residues. From germline, CDR1 is MDHEN and CDR2 SYDVKM. The trim removed 2 bases at V and 4 bases at J, leaving 3 bases unmatched. CDR3 protein: CASSLQGAGTEAFF. Here the CDR3 DNA reads TGTGCCAGCAGTTTACAGGGGGCCGGCACTGAAGCTTTCTTT.

V gene TRBV7-9 combines with J gene TRBJ1-1; tentatively, D is TRBD1 (5 bases). The V gene's germline CDR1 is SEHNR and CDR2 FQNEAQ (reference sequence). V was clipped by 5 bases and J by 3 bases, with 10 bases between them. The CDR3 loop spans 13 amino acids. CDR3 amino acids: CASSQDRYTEAFF. CDR3 sequence (DNA): TGTGCCAGCAGCCAAGACAGATACACTGAAGCTTTCTTT.

This clone turned up a few times. V usage is TRBV4-2 and J usage is TRBJ1-2; D possibly corresponds to TRBD1 (5 bases). CDR1 is LGHNA, CDR2 YNFKEQ, per germline. V dropped 0 bases and J dropped 4 bases, with 15 bases sitting between them. This CDR3 has 16 amino acids. The CDR3 DNA is TGTGCCAGCAGCCAAGAATTTCGGGACTCCGCCTATGGCTACACCTTC. Its protein product is CASSQEFRDSAYGYTF.

DNA of the CDR3: TGCGCCAGCAGCTTGGACCAGGGGGACGGCTACACCTTC. It specifies CASSLDQGDGYTF. The chain couples TRBV5-1 to TRBJ1-2; 7 bases align to TRBD1. Germline V gives CDR1 SGHRS, CDR2 YFSETQ. V gave up 0 bases and J gave up 8 bases; unmatched junction bases: 4. The CDR3 length is 13 residues.

J is TRBJ1-2 and V is TRBV10-3, with D possibly TRBD1 on 5 matching bases. In germline, CDR1 is ENHRY, CDR2 SYGVKD. This CDR3 region has 13 residues. V shed 0 bases and J shed 13 bases, with 15 bases lying between them. Here the CDR3 DNA reads TGTGCCATCAGTGAGTCGCTTAGGGGCGGGGGCACCTTC. Translation: CAISESLRGGGTF.